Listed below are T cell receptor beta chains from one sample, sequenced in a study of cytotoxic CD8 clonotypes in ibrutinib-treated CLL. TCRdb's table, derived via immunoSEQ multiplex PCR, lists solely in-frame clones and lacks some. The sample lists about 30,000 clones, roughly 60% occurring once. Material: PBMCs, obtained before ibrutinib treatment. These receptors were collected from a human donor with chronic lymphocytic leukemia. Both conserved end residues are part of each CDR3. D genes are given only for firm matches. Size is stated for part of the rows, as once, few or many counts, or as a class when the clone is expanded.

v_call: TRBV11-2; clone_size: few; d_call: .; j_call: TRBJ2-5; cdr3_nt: TGTGCCAGCCGGTTCCAAGAGACCCAGTACTTC; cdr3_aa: CASRFQETQYF
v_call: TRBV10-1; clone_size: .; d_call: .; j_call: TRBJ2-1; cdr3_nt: TGCGCCAGCAGTCGCGGGACACCTAACAATGAGCAGTTCTTC; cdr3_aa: CASSRGTPNNEQFF
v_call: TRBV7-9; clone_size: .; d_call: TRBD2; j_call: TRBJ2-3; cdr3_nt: TGTGCCAGCAGTTTTGGCCGGGACTACACTCATACGCAGTATTTT; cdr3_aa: CASSFGRDYTHTQYF
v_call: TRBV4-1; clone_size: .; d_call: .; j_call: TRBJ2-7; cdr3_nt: TGCGCCAGCAGCCAAGCTGGTGGGCTCTACGAGCAGTACTTC; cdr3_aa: CASSQAGGLYEQYF
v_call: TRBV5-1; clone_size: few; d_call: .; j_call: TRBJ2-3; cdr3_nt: TGCGCCAGCAGTCCCCAGGGATGGGGCACAGATACGCAGTATTTT; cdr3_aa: CASSPQGWGTDTQYF
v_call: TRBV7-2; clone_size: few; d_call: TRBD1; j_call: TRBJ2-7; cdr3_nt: TGTGCCAGCAGCTTACTGGACAGGAGCTCCTACGAGCAGTACTTC; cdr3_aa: CASSLLDRSSYEQYF
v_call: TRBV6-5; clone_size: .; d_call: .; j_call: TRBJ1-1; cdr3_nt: TGTGCCAGCAGAGCCCCTGGGGGCAGGACTGAAGCTTTCTTT; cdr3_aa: CASRAPGGRTEAFF
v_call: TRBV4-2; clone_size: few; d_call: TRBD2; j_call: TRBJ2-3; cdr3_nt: TGTGCCAGCAGCCAAGATAGGGGCGGGGGGGCCAGGGATACGCAGTATTTT; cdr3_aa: CASSQDRGGGARDTQYF
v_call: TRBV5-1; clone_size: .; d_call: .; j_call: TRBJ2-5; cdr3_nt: TGCGCCAGCGCGCTAGGAACAGGACAAGAGACCCAGTACTTC; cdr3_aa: CASALGTGQETQYF
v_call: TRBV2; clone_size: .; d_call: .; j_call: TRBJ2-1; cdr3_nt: TGTGCCAGCAGTGAGTGGAACGGACTACAGTTCTTC; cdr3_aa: CASSEWNGLQFF
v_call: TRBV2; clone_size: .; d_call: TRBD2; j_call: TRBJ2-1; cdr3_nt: TGTGCCAGCAGTGCTAGCGGGAGTAGGAATGAGCAGTTCTTC; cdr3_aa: CASSASGSRNEQFF
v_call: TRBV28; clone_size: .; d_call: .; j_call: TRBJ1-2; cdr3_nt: TGTGCCAGCAGACCCGCAGGGGCCTATGGCTACACCTTC; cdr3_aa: CASRPAGAYGYTF
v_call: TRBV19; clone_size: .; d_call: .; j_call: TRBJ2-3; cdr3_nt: TGTGCCAGTAGTATCCTAGTCACAGATACGCAGTATTTT; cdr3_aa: CASSILVTDTQYF
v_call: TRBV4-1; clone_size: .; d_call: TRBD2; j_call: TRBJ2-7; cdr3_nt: TGCGCCAGCAGCCAAGAGGGACTAGCGGGAGTGGGTGAGCAGTACTTC; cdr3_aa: CASSQEGLAGVGEQYF
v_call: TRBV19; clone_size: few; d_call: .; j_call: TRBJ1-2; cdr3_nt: TGTGCCAGTAGTGACTCTCCGGGAGCCCCCTATGGCTACACCTTC; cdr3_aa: CASSDSPGAPYGYTF
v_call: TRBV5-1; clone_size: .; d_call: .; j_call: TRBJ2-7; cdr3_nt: TGCGCCAGCGGGTGGGGCCCCCCTAAGGGCGAGCAGTACTTC; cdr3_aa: CASGWGPPKGEQYF
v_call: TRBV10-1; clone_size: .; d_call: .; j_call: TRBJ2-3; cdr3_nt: TGCGCCAGCAGTGGTCCGAGAGGGGAGGTGGGGTCCACAGATACGCAGTATTTT; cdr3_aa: CASSGPRGEVGSTDTQYF
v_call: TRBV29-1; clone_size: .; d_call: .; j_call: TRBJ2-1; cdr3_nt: TGCAGCGTTGAAGGGCGACAGTTTTCCTACAATGAGCAGTTCTTC; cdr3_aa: CSVEGRQFSYNEQFF
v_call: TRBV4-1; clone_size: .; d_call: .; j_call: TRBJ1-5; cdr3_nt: TGCGCCAGCAGCCAAGACATCGGCAGGGTCAGCAATCAGCCCCAGCATTTT; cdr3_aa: CASSQDIGRVSNQPQHF
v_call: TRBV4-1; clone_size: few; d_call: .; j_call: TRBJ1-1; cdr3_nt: TGCGCCAGCAGGGTAGCGGGGGGGGGACCTGAAGCTTTCTTT; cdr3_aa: CASRVAGGGPEAFF
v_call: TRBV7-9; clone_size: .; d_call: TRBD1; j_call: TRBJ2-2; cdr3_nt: TGTGCCGGCCAGGAGGCAGGGGGGAACACCGGGGAGCTGTTTTTT; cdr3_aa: CAGQEAGGNTGELFF
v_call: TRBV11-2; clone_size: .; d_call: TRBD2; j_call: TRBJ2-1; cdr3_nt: TGTGCCAGCAGCTTTCTCGCCGGGCGGGGGACCTACAATGAGCAGTTCTTC; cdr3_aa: CASSFLAGRGTYNEQFF
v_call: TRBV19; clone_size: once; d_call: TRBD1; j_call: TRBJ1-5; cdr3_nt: TGTGCCAGTGAATCAGGGGGTCAGGCTCGGCAGCCCCAGCATTTT; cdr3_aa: CASESGGQARQPQHF
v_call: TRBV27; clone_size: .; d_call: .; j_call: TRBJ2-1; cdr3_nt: TGTGCCAGCAGTCTTAGGACAGTCAACAATGAGCAGTTCTTC; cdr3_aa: CASSLRTVNNEQFF
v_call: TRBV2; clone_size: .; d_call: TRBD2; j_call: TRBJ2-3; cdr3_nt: TGTGCCAGCAGGGCCAAGGGGACTAGCGGGGGACCGTGGGATACGCAGTATTTT; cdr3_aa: CASRAKGTSGGPWDTQYF
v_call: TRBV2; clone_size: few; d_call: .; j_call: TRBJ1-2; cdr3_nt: TGTGCCAGCAGTGAGTCTGGGTTTGGCTATGGCTACACCTTC; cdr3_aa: CASSESGFGYGYTF
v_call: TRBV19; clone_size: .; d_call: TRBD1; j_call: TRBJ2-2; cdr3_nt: TGTGCCAGTAGTAGTAGACAGGGTTCGACCGGGGAGCTGTTTTTT; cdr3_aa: CASSSRQGSTGELFF
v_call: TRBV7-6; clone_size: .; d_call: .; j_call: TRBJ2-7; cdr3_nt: TGTGCCAGCAGCCAAAGGCAACAGGGATACGAGCAGTACTTC; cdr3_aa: CASSQRQQGYEQYF
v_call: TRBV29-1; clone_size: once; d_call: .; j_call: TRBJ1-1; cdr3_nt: TGCAGCGTTGGGCGGTTCATGAACACTGAAGCTTTCTTT; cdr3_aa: CSVGRFMNTEAFF
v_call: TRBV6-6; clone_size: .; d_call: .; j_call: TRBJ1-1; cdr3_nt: TGTGCCAGCAGTTACCCCTCAGACACTGAAGCTTTCTTT; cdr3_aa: CASSYPSDTEAFF
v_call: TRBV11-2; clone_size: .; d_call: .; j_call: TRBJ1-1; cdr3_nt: TGTGCCAGCAGCTTAGGGCAGGAATATAACACTGAAGCTTTCTTT; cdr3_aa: CASSLGQEYNTEAFF
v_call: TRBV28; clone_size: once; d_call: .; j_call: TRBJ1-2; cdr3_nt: TGTGCCAGCAGCCGGGCCACAAACTATGGCTACACCTTC; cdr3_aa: CASSRATNYGYTF
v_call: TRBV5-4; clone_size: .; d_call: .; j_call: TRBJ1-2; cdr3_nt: TGTGCCAGCAGCTTGGGGGGCAGGGCAGACTATGGCTACACCTTC; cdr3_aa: CASSLGGRADYGYTF
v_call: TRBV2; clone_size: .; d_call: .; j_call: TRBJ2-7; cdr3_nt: TGTGCCAGCAGTGATTGGTACAGTCCCTACGAGCAGTACTTC; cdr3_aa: CASSDWYSPYEQYF
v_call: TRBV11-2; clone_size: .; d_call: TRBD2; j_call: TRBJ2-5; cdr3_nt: TGTGCCAGCAGCTTAGGGCTAGCGGGAAAAGAGACCCAGTACTTC; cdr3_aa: CASSLGLAGKETQYF
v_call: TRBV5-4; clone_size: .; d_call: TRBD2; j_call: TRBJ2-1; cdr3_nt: TGTGCCAGCAGCTCCGCTAGCGGGAGGGCCCGGAATGAGCAGTTCTTC; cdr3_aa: CASSSASGRARNEQFF
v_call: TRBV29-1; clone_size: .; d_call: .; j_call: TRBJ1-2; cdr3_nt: TGCAGCGTAAAACAGGGATTCGGTGGCTACACCTTC; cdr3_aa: CSVKQGFGGYTF
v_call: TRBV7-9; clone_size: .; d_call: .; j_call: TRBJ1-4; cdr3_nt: TGTGCCAGCAGCTTAGGATACGATAATGAAAAACTGTTTTTT; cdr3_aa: CASSLGYDNEKLFF
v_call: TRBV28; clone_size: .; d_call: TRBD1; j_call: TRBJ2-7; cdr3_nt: TGTGCCAGCAGTTTGCGGACAGGGGGCGAGCAGTACTTC; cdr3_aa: CASSLRTGGEQYF
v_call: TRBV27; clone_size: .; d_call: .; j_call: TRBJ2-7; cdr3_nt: TGTGCCAGCAGCTCCAGGGGGGGGGTGGACGAGCAGTACTTC; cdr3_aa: CASSSRGGVDEQYF
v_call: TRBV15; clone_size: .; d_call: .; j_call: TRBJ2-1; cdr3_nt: TGTGCCACCAGCGGGGGGACGGCAGGTTACAATGAGCAGTTCTTC; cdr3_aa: CATSGGTAGYNEQFF
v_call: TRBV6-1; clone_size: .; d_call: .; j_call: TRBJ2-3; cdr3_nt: TGTGCCAGCAGCGCAAAGCAGGGGAGCACAGATACGCAGTATTTT; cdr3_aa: CASSAKQGSTDTQYF
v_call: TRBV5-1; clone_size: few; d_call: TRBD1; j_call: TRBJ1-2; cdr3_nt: TGCGCCAGCAGCTTGGCCCGACAGGGGGAGAATGGCTACACCTTC; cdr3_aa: CASSLARQGENGYTF
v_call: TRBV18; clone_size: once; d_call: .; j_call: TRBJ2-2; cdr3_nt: TGTGCCAGCTCCTTCGTGGCAGGGAACACCGGGGAGCTGTTTTTT; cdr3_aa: CASSFVAGNTGELFF
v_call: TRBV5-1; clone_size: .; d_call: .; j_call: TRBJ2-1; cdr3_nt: TGCGCCAGCAGCTTGCTGCTAGCGAGGGTTGAGCAGTTCTTC; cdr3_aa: CASSLLLARVEQFF
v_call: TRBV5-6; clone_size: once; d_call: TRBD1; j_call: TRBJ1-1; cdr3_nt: TGTGCCAGCAGCCGGCGGACAGGTACTGAAGCTTTCTTT; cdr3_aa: CASSRRTGTEAFF
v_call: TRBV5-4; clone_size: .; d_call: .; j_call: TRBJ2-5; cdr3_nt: TGTGCCAGCAGCTCCCAGCGTACCCAGTACTTC; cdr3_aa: CASSSQRTQYF
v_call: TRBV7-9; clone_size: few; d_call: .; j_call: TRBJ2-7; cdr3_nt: TGTGCCAGCAGCTTAGTCCCGGGACTCTACGAGCAGTACTTC; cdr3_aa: CASSLVPGLYEQYF
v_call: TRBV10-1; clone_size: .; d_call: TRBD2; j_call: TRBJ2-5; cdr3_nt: TGCGCCAGCAGTGAGTCTAGCGGGGGGGCCGGAGAGACCCAGTACTTC; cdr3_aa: CASSESSGGAGETQYF
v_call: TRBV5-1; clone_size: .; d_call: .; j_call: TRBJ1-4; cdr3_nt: TGCGCCAGCAGCTTGGAGGCAGGGGTTGGCAGGGCAACTAATGAAAAACTGTTTTTT; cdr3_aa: CASSLEAGVGRATNEKLFF
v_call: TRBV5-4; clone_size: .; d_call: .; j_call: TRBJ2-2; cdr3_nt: TGTGCCAGCAGCCGACCCACAGGGGGGGGAAGAACCGGGGAGCTGTTTTTT; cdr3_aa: CASSRPTGGGRTGELFF